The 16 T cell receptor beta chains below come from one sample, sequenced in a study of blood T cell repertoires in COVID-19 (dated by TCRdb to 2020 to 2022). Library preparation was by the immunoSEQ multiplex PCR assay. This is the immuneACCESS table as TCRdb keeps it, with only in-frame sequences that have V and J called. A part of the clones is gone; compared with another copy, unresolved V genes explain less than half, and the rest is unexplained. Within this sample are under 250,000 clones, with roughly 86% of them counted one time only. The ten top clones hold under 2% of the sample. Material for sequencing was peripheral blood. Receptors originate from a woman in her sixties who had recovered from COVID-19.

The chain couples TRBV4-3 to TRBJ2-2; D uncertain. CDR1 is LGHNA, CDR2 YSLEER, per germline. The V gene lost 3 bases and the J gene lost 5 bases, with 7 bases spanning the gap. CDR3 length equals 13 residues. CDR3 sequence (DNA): TGCGCCAGCAGCCAGGAGAGTACCGGGGAGCTGTTTTTT. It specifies CASSQESTGELFF.

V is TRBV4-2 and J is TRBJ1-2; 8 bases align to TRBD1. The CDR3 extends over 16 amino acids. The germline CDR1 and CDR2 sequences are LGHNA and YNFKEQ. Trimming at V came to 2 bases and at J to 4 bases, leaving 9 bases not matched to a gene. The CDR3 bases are TGTGCCAGCAGCCAACAAGGACAGGGACGGAGCTATGGCTACACCTTC. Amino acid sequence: CASSQQGQGRSYGYTF.

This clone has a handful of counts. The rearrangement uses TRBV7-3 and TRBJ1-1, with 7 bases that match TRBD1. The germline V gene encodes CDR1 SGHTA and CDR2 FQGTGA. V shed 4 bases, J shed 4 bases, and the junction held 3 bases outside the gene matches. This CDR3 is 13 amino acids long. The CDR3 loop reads CASSSTGFTEAFF. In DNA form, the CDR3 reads TGTGCCAGCAGCTCGACAGGGTTCACTGAAGCTTTCTTT.

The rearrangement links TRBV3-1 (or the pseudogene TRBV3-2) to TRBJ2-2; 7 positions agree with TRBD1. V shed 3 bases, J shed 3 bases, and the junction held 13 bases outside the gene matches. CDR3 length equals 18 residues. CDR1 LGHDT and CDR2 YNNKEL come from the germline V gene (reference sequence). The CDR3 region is CASSHLLRDSRYTGELFF. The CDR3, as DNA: TGTGCCAGCAGCCACCTTCTCCGGGACAGCCGATACACCGGGGAGCTGTTTTTT.

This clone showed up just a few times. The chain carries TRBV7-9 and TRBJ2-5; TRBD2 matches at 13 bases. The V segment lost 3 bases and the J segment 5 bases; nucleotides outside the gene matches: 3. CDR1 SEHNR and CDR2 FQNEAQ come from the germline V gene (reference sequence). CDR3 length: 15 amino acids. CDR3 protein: CASSFTSGGAETQYF. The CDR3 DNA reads TGTGCCAGCAGCTTCACTAGCGGGGGGGCGGAGACCCAGTACTTC.

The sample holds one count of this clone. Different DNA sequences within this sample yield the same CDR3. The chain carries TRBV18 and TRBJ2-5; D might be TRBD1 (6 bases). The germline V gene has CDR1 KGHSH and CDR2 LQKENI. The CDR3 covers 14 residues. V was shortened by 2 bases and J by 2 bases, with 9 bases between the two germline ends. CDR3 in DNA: TGTGCCAGCTCACCAAGCAGGGGACAAGAGACCCAGTACTTC. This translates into CASSPSRGQETQYF.

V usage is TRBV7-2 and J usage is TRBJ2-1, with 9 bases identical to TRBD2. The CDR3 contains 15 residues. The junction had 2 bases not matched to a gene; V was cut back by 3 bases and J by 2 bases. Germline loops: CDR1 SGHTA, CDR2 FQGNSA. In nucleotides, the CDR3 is TGTGCCAGCAGCTTGCGGGGGGGACCCTACAATGAGCAGTTCTTC. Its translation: CASSLRGGPYNEQFF.

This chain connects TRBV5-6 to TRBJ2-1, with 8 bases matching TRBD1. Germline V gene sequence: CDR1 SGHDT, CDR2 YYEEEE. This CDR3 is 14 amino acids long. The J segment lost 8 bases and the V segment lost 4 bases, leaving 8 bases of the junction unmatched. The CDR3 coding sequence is TGTGCCAGCAGCGGCAATGGACAGGGCTATGAGCAGTTCTTC. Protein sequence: CASSGNGQGYEQFF.

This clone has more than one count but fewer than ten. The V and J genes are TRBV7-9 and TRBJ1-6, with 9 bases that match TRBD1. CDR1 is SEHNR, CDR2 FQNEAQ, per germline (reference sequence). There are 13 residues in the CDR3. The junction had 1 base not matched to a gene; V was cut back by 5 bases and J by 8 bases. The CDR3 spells CASSGTGHSPLHF. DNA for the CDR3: TGTGCCAGCAGCGGGACAGGGCATTCACCCCTCCACTTT.

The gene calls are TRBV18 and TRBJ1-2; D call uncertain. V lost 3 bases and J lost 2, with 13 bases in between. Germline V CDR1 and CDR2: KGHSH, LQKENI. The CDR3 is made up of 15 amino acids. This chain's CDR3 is CASSPTKVENYGYTF. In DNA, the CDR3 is TGTGCCAGCTCACCGACGAAGGTGGAGAACTATGGCTACACCTTC. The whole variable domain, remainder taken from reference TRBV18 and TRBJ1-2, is NAGVMQNPRHLVRRRGQEARLRCSPMKGHSHVYWYRQLPEEGLKFMVYLQKENIIDESGMPKERFSAEFPKEGPSILRIQQVVRGDSAAYFCASSPTKVENYGYTFGSGTRLTVV.

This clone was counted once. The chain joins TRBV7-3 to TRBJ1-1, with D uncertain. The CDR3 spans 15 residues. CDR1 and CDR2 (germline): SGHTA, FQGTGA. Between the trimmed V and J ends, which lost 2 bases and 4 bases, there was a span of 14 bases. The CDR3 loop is CASSLGGFLGTEAFF. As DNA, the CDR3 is TGTGCCAGCAGCTTAGGAGGGTTTCTAGGCACTGAAGCTTTCTTT.

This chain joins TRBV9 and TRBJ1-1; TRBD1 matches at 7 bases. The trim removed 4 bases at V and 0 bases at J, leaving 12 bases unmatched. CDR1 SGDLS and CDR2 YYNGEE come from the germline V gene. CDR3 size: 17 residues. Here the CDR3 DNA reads TGTGCCAGCAGCTGGGTGGGGCAGGGGGTTTTGAACACTGAAGCTTTCTTT. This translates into CASSWVGQGVLNTEAFF.

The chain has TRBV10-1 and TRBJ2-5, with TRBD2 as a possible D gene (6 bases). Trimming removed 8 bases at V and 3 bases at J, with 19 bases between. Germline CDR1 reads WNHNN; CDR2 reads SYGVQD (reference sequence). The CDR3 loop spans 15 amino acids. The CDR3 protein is CASLIAADNEETQYF. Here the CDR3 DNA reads TGCGCCAGCCTCATAGCGGCCGACAACGAAGAGACCCAGTACTTC.

The CDR3 spells CASSQDLSPYEQYF. CDR3 bases: TGTGCCAGCAGCCAAGATCTTAGCCCCTACGAGCAGTACTTC. The V and J genes are TRBV4-2 and TRBJ2-7; D not resolved. The CDR3 loop spans 14 amino acids. V was pared by 0 bases and J by 2 bases, with 8 bases between. From germline, CDR1 is LGHNA and CDR2 YNFKEQ.

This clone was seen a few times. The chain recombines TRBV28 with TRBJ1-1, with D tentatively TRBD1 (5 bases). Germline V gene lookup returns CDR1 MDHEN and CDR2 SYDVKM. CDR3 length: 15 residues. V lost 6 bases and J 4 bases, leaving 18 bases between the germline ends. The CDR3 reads CASSRLVGGGTEAFF. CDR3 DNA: TGTGCCAGCAGCCGCCTGGTGGGCGGGGGCACTGAAGCTTTCTTT.

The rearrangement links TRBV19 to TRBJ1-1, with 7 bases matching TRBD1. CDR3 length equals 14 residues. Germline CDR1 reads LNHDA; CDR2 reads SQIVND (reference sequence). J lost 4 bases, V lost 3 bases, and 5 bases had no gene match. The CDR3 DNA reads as TGTGCCAGTAGTATGGGACAGATAACCACTGAAGCTTTCTTT. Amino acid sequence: CASSMGQITTEAFF.